These 4 T cell receptor beta chains were sequenced from one sample in a study of CD8+ T cells in alopecia areata. The treatment: oral pan-JAK inhibitor, 5-10 mg twice daily. Extracted RNA was reverse transcribed, and the resulting cDNA served as sequencing template. Produced via immunoSEQ multiplex PCR; TCRdb's table is partial and in-frame only. The sample holds more than 200,000 clones, less than 65% seen once. Here the sequenced sample was CD4+ T cells sorted from blood, taken at week 4, from a patient treated with tofacitinib. The receptors derive from a human donor with alopecia areata.

The chain recombines TRBV30 with TRBJ1-1; D perhaps matches TRBD1 (5 bases). The germline gives CDR1 GTSNPN, CDR2 SVGIG (reference sequence). The length of the CDR3 is 11 residues. The V gene lost 7 bases and the J gene lost 5 bases, with 11 bases spanning the gap. The CDR3 region is CALQGGTEAFF. The CDR3 DNA follows: TGTGCCTTGCAGGGAGGTACTGAAGCTTTCTTT.

This chain connects TRBV5-4 to TRBJ2-5; D is unclear. The germline gives CDR1 SGHNT, CDR2 YYREEE (reference sequence). CDR3 length equals 15 residues. The ends were cut back, 4 bases at V and 5 bases at J, with 18 bases in the middle. The CDR3 sequence is CASSHFGVAGETQYF. CDR3 nucleotides: TGTGCCAGCAGCCACTTCGGCGTAGCCGGGGAGACCCAGTACTTC. Variable domain in full (rest from reference TRBV5-4 and TRBJ2-5): ETGVTQSPTHLIKTRGQQVTLRCSSQSGHNTVSWYQQALGQGPQFIFQYYREEENGRGNFPPRFSGLQFPNYSSELNVNALELDDSALYLCASSHFGVAGETQYFGPGTRLLVL.

This chain uses TRBV5-1 with TRBJ2-1, with D possibly called TRBD1 or TRBD2 (6 bases each). In germline, CDR1 is SGHRS, CDR2 YFSETQ. The ends were cut back, 3 bases at V and 3 bases at J, with 19 bases in the middle. CDR3 length: 17 residues. CDR3 nucleotides: TGCGCCAGCAGCTCGGGCCACGGGGGCCAGAACTACAATGAGCAGTTCTTC. Its protein product is CASSSGHGGQNYNEQFF.

J is TRBJ2-7 and V is TRBV27; D possibly corresponds to TRBD2 (7 bases). CDR3 length: 15 residues. The germline V gene has CDR1 MNHEY and CDR2 SMNVEV (reference sequence). V shed 3 bases and J shed 0 bases, with 12 bases lying between them. The DNA for the CDR3 is TGTGCCAGCAGTTTGCTAGCGGACAGCTCCTACGAGCAGTACTTC. It is translated as CASSLLADSSYEQYF.